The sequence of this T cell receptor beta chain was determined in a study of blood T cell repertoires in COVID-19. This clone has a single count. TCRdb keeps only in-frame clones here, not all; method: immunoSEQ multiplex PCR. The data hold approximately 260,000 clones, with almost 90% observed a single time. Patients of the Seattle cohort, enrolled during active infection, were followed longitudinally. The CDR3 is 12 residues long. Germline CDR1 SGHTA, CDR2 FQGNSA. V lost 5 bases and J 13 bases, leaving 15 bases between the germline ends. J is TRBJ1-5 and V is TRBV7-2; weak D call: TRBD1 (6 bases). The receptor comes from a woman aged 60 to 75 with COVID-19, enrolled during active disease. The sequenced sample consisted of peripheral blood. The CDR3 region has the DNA TGTGCCAGCAGCCAACTTCGACAGGCACAGCATTTT. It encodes CASSQLRQAQHF.